This T cell receptor beta chain is drawn from a study of blood T cell repertoires in COVID-19 (TCRdb year 2020). For the wider study: Samples covering the acute and convalescent phases of COVID-19 were provided by collaborators in the United States, Italy and Spain. A freely available public database, intended as a resource for researchers studying the immune response to SARS-CoV-2, is where the repertoires were released. Where available, HLA class I and class II types were taken from metadata supplied by the sample provider and were not determined by assay-based typing. A de-identified subject ID, COVID-19 status, age in years and sex were almost always included in the sample metadata. Samples came from the ongoing ImmuneRACE study (first 160 participants) plus 1,254 subjects from 6 global collaborators. The prospective study material was composed of cDNA or gDNA derived from T cells, B-cell-depleted T cells, or PBMCs. The dataset comprised deeply sampled blood TCRbeta repertoires from subjects exposed to, actively infected with, or recovered from COVID-19. Broad study findings and their caveats: The amount of clinical and demographic metadata varied by source and participant and was provided uncurated.

CDR1 is given as GTSNPN and CDR2 as SVGIG, both from the germline V gene (reference sequence). The CDR3 has 13 amino acids, counting the end cysteine and phenylalanine. The only DNA kept is the CDR3, 39 bases in frame from the first base. Trimming costs V 8 bases and J 3 bases, and their ends lie 16 bases apart. One collaborating source in Seattle enrolled patients during active infection and followed them longitudinally through the course of disease. Each collaborating institution followed its own protocols to collect whole blood in K2EDTA tubes. For TCRbeta analysis, collaborators shipped samples in one of three forms: frozen whole blood, isolated PBMCs, or DNA extracted from either of those sample types. To note about this clone: The specificity of this receptor is unknown. Within one base of it there is no much larger clone, and no base qualities were kept.

The immunoSEQ Assay, a bias-controlled multiplex PCR, was used to amplify TCRbeta CDR3 regions from genomic DNA. As for the original processing: Within the assay, amplification of reference gene primers was used to estimate how many nucleated cells each sample contained. Sequence reads were collapsed and filtered to measure the absolute abundance of every unique TCRbeta CDR3 rearrangement. For each sample, productive Simpson clonality was calculated as the square root of Simpson's diversity index over productive rearrangements. TCRdb provides this immuneACCESS table in a form limited to in-frame rearrangements. Some clones are lacking; in checked studies, under half of them reflect an unresolved V gene, and why the rest are absent is not known. From that table come the V and J calls and clone size; the DNA was used to work out D and trimming. The sample contains 250,000 to 400,000 clones, 75% to 90% of them found a single time. The top ten hold under 3% of the sample.

The chain links TRBV30 with TRBJ1-1; the D gene identity is not certain. Sequenced sample: peripheral blood. The clonotype originates from a woman aged 25 to 39 with COVID-19, enrolled during active disease. The base sequence is TGTGCCCGGACGGCAAGAGGTTACACTGAAGCTTTCTTT. It translates as CARTARGYTEAFF.